The 10 T cell receptor beta chains listed next were all sequenced from one sample in a study of T cell repertoires in cytomegalovirus infection. TCRdb re-called the reads with MiXCR, one entry per CDR3 protein. The sample has approximately 550,000 distinct CDR3 sequences, about 17% seen once. The specimen sequenced was CD8+ T cells from PBMCs. These receptors were taken from a human donor in good health (CMV status not recorded). Some clones in this sample may be carry-over from other donors' samples.

The chain joins TRBV10-3 to TRBJ2-1; 9 bases match TRBD2. Trimming cost V 7 bases and J 9 bases; bases outside gene matches: 7. Germline V gene lookup returns CDR1 ENHRY and CDR2 SYGVKD. This CDR3 is 13 amino acids long. The CDR3 sequence: CAINGGGAFEQFF. As DNA, the CDR3 is TGTGCCATCAACGGCGGGGGGGCCTTTGAGCAGTTCTTC.

This clonotype was found many times. This chain uses TRBV27 with TRBJ2-7; 7 bases map to TRBD2. CDR1 MNHEY and CDR2 SMNVEV come from the germline V gene (reference sequence). The CDR3 covers 15 residues. V lost 0 bases to trimming and J lost 5 bases; unmatched junction nucleotides: 7. CDR3: CASSLSWTSGNEQYF. CDR3 bases: TGTGCCAGCAGTTTATCCTGGACTAGTGGGAACGAGCAGTACTTC.

Note on this clonotype: Because the CDR3 is missing its conserved closing phenylalanine or tryptophan, this is likely a read error. This chain links TRBV7-6 with TRBJ2-7; 13 bases are shared with TRBD2. Germline CDR1 reads SGHVS; CDR2 reads FNYEAQ. The V gene end was trimmed by 5 bases and the J gene end by 4 bases; junction bases not matched to a gene: 14. The CDR3 totals 18 residues. CDR3 in amino acids: CASSPGLAGVPGDYEQYL. CDR3 nucleotide sequence: TGTGCCAGCAGCCCTGGACTAGCGGGAGTACCGGGGGATTACGAGCAGTACTTA.

This clonotype showed up just a few times. The chain is built from TRBV7-6 and TRBJ2-7, with a weak D call TRBD2 (7 bases). Germline CDR1 and CDR2: SGHVS and FNYEAQ. V was clipped by 1 base and J by 7 bases, with 17 bases between them. This CDR3 spans 15 amino acids. The CDR3 DNA reads as TGTGCCAGCAGCTTAGGCGGGGGCCGGGCCGGAGAGCAGTACTTC. Its translation is CASSLGGGRAGEQYF.

This clonotype appeared many times. The chain couples TRBV6-5 to TRBJ2-3; tentative D call: TRBD2 (5 bases). Trimming removed 5 bases from V and 4 bases from J, with 13 bases in between. The CDR3 length is 14 residues. The germline V gene encodes CDR1 MNHEY and CDR2 SVGAGI. Written as DNA, the CDR3 is TGTGCCAGCAGTAACCCGGGGATCGCAGATACGCAGTATTTT. Protein: CASSNPGIADTQYF.

This clonotype has at least ten counts. The rearrangement joins TRBV11-2 to TRBJ2-7; D gene ambiguous. V was trimmed by 1 base and J by 5 bases, leaving 9 bases between them. Germline V gene sequence: CDR1 SGHAT, CDR2 FQNNGV. The CDR3 is 13 amino acids. The chain's CDR3 is CASSLGFVDEQYF. The CDR3, as DNA: TGTGCCAGCAGCTTAGGGTTCGTCGACGAGCAGTACTTC.

The chain joins TRBV19 to TRBJ2-7; 8 bases are a match to TRBD1. Germline loops: CDR1 LNHDA, CDR2 SQIVND (reference sequence). The CDR3 is 14 amino acids. Here the CDR3 reads CASRRAGGFNEQYF. CDR3 DNA sequence: TGTGCTTCAAGGAGGGCAGGGGGCTTCAACGAGCAGTACTTC.

In its sample, this clonotype was seen a few times. This chain joins TRBV28 and TRBJ2-7; D perhaps matches TRBD1 (5 bases). This CDR3 has 13 amino acids. V lost 7 bases and J 1 base, leaving 11 bases between the germline ends. Per germline, CDR1 MDHEN and CDR2 SYDVKM. The CDR3 region is CASKPRGSYEQYF. The CDR3 bases are TGTGCCAGCAAGCCTAGGGGTTCCTACGAGCAGTACTTC.

This clonotype appeared many times. This sequence joins TRBV12-3 or TRBV12-4 and TRBJ1-2; tentatively, D is TRBD1 (6 bases). The CDR3 spans 18 residues. Trimming left V 5 bases short and J 6 bases short, with 28 bases between. In nucleotides, the CDR3 is TGTGCCAGCAGTCTGACTACCGCCCGACTACGGGACAAGCATGGCTACACCTTC. Its translation: CASSLTTARLRDKHGYTF.

This clonotype was observed many times. Sequence at one end of the junction differs from germline and may be a read error. The chain uses TRBV12-3 or TRBV12-4 and TRBJ1-4; TRBD1 matches 7 bases. The CDR3 is 13 residues long. CDR3 region: CASSFRDRENLFF. CDR3 nucleotides: TGTGCCAGCAGTTTCCGGGACAGAGAAAACCTGTTTTTT.